The 9 T cell receptor beta chains below were found in one sample sequenced in a study of radiotherapy plus CTLA-4 blockade in lung cancer. Only in-frame clones appear in the TCRdb table, and some are missing; sequencing was by immunoSEQ multiplex PCR. The sample contains tens of thousands of clones, more than 85% of which appear only once. Here the sequenced sample was peripheral blood, taken from a patient treated with radiotherapy plus ipilimumab. The receptors were sampled from a human donor with non-small cell lung cancer who had stable disease on radiotherapy plus ipilimumab.

The CDR3 sequence is CASSQRSVDTQYF. In DNA form, the CDR3 reads TGTGCCAGCAGCCAAAGGTCCGTGGATACGCAGTATTTT. The V gene is TRBV4-2, the J gene TRBJ2-3; D remains unclear. Germline CDR1 reads LGHNA; CDR2 reads YNFKEQ. The CDR3 covers 13 residues. Deletions cut 2 bases from V and 6 bases from J, with 9 bases between.

This rearrangement joins TRBV28 to TRBJ2-7; TRBD2 is a possible D gene (7 bases). This CDR3 is 17 amino acids long. Trimming left V 3 bases short and J 0 bases short, with 18 bases between. In germline, CDR1 is MDHEN, CDR2 SYDVKM. The CDR3 reads CASSLGGGGPPSYEQYF. The CDR3 bases are TGTGCCAGCAGTTTGGGGGGAGGGGGGCCCCCCTCCTACGAGCAGTACTTC.

This chain links TRBV5-1 with TRBJ1-4; D unclear. Germline CDR1 reads SGHRS; CDR2 reads YFSETQ. The CDR3 runs to 17 residues. Trimming took off 1 base at V and 0 bases at J, with 13 bases between the two ends. The CDR3 nucleotides read TGCGCCAGCAGCTTGTCGGCTGGACCCGCAACTAATGAAAAACTGTTTTTT. Protein product: CASSLSAGPATNEKLFF. The full variable domain, completed using reference TRBV5-1 and TRBJ1-4, is KAGVTQTPRYLIKTRGQQVTLSCSPISGHRSVSWYQQTPGQGLQFLFEYFSETQRNKGNFPGRFSGRQFSNSRSEMNVSTLELGDSALYLCASSLSAGPATNEKLFFGSGTQLSVL.

The rearrangement joins TRBV6-5 to TRBJ1-2, with 9 bases aligning to TRBD1. J gave up 8 bases and V 5 bases, and 9 bases lay outside the gene matches. The CDR3 contains 14 residues. CDR1 and CDR2 (germline): MNHEY, SVGAGI. CDR3 in DNA: TGTGCCAGCAGTGAGTATACAGGGGGCGGAGGCTACACCTTC. It translates to CASSEYTGGGGYTF.

The V and J genes are TRBV28 and TRBJ2-7, with 10 bases lining up with TRBD1. Germline trimming cut 1 base from V and 4 bases from J; bases unmatched to any gene: 10. Germline V lookup: CDR1 MDHEN, CDR2 SYDVKM. CDR3 size: 17 residues. The CDR3 nucleotides are TGTGCCAGCAGTTTATCTTCCAGGGGACAGGGGAAATACGAGCAGTACTTC. This encodes CASSLSSRGQGKYEQYF.

The gene calls are TRBV2 and TRBJ2-3, with 14 bases identical to TRBD2. Germline trimming cut 9 bases from V and 9 bases from J; bases unmatched to any gene: 8. CDR1 and CDR2 from the germline V gene are SNHLY and FYNNEI. The CDR3 sequence is 14 residues long. The CDR3 bases are TGTGCCAGTAGACTAGCGGGAGGGCCTGCGACGCAGTATTTT. It specifies CASRLAGGPATQYF. The variable domain in full, with the rest retrieved from reference TRBV2 and TRBJ2-3, is EPEVTQTPSHQVTQMGQEVILRCVPISNHLYFYWYRQILGQKVEFLVSFYNNEISEKSEIFDDQFSVERPDGSNFTLKIRSTKLEDSAMYFCASRLAGGPATQYFGPGTRLTVL.

The J gene is TRBJ2-1, the V gene TRBV9, with 8 bases aligning to TRBD2. Trimming cost V 4 bases and J 5 bases; bases outside gene matches: 11. There are 16 residues in the CDR3. Germline V gives CDR1 SGDLS, CDR2 YYNGEE. CDR3 nucleotides: TGTGCCAGCAGCCTTCAGATGGCGGGAGGAAACAATGAGCAGTTCTTC. Translated, it gives CASSLQMAGGNNEQFF.

This clone was seen a single time. This chain links TRBV9 with TRBJ2-1; D may correspond to TRBD1 or TRBD2 (6 bases each). This CDR3 spans 17 amino acids. Trimming cost V 0 bases and J 8 bases, with 21 bases left between them. CDR1 and CDR2 from the germline V gene are SGDLS and YYNGEE. CDR3 loop: CASSVDRTKGHRDEQFF. The CDR3 nucleotides read TGTGCCAGCAGCGTAGATCGGACTAAGGGGCACAGGGATGAGCAGTTCTTC. Full variable domain (rest looked up from reference TRBV9 and TRBJ2-1): DSGVTQTPKHLITATGQRVTLRCSPRSGDLSVYWYQQSLDQGLQFLIQYYNGEERAKGNILERFSAQQFPDLHSELNLSSLELGDSALYFCASSVDRTKGHRDEQFFGPGTRLTVL.

The genes are TRBV7-9 and TRBJ2-1, with 10 nucleotides matching TRBD2. The CDR3 totals 16 residues. The V and J ends lost 3 bases and 1 base, in that order; junction bases with no gene match: 3. Germline V CDR1 and CDR2: SEHNR, FQNEAQ (reference sequence). CDR3: CASSFALAGSYNEQFF. The CDR3 nucleotides are TGTGCCAGCAGCTTCGCACTAGCGGGATCCTACAATGAGCAGTTCTTC.